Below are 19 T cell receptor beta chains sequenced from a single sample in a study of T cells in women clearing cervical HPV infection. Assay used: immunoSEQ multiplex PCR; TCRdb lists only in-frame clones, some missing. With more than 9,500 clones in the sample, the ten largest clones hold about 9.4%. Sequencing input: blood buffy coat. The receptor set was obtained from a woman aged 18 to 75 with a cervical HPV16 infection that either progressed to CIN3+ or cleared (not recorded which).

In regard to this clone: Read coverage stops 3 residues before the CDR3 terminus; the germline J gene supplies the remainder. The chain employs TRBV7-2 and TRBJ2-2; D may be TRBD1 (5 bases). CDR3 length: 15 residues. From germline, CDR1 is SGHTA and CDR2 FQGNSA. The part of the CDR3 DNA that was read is TGTGCCAGCAGCTTAGGCTCCAGGGTCAGTGAAAAG. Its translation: CASSLGSRVSEK. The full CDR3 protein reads CASSLGSRVSEKLFF. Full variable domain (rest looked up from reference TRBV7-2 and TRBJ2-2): GAGVSQSPSNKVTEKGKDVELRCDPISGHTALYWYRQSLGQGLEFLIYFQGNSAPDKSGLPSDRFSAERTGGSVSTLTIQRTQQEDSAVYLCASSLGSRVSEKLFFGEGSRLTVL.

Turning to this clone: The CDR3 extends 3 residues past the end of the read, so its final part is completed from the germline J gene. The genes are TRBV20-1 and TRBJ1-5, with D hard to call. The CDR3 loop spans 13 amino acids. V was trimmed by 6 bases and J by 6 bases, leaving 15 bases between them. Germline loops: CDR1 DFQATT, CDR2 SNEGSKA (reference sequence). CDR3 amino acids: CSAQNGLSQPQHF. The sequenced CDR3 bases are TGCAGTGCACAAAATGGACTGAGTCAGCCC.

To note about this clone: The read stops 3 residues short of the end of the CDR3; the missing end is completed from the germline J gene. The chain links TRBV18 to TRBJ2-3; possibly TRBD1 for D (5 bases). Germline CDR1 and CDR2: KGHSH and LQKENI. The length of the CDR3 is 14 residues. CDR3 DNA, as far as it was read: TGTGCCAGCTCACTCCTCCAGGGTAAAGAGACG. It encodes CASSLLQGKET. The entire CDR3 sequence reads CASSLLQGKETQYF.

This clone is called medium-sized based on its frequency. The CDR3 spells CASRTGEGEKLFF. The sequenced part of the CDR3 DNA is TGTGCCAGTAGGACAGGGGAGGGTGAAAAA. The J gene is TRBJ1-4, the V gene TRBV2; TRBD1 agrees at 9 bases. The CDR3 is cut off 3 residues early in the read; its end comes from the germline J gene. Looked up from germline, CDR1 is SNHLY and CDR2 is FYNNEI. The V segment lost 9 bases and the J segment 7 bases; nucleotides outside the gene matches: 6. The CDR3 is 13 amino acids.

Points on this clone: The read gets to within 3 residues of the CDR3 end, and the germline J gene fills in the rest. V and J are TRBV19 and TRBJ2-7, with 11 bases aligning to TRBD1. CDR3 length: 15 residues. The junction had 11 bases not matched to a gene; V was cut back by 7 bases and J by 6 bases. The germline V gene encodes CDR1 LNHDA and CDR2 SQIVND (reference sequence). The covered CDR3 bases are TGTGCCAGTACCGATCCGGGACAGGGGGATCGCGAG. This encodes CASTDPGQGDRE. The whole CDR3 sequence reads CASTDPGQGDREQYF.

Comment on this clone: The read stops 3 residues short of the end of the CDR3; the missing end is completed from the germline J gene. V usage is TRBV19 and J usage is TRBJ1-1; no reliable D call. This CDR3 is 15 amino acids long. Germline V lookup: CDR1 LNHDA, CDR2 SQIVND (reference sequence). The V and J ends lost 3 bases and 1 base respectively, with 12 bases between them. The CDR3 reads CASSIPGSGNTEAFF. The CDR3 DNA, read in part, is TGTGCCAGTAGTATCCCCGGCAGCGGGAACACTGAA.

The CDR3 protein is CASSLGDRDADTQYF. CDR3 DNA, as far as it was read: TGTGCCAGCAGCTTAGGGGACAGAGACGCAGATACG. The V gene is TRBV7-9, the J gene TRBJ2-3; 7 bases match TRBD1. The observed sequence ends 3 residues before the CDR3 terminus, with the missing tail filled in from the germline J gene. With 1 base clipped from V and 4 bases from J, the junction kept 5 bases outside the gene matches. Per germline, CDR1 SEHNR and CDR2 FQNEAQ (reference sequence). CDR3 length: 15 residues. Using reference TRBV7-9 and TRBJ2-3 for the parts outside the CDR3, the full variable domain is DTGVSQNPRHKITKRGQNVTFRCDPISEHNRLYWYRQTLGQGPEFLTYFQNEAQLEKSRLLSDRFSAERPKGSFSTLEIQRTEQGDSAMYLCASSLGDRDADTQYFGPGTRLTVL.

The CDR3 reads CAISESKGAISNYGYTF. The covered CDR3 bases are TGTGCCATCAGTGAGTCGAAGGGGGCCATTTCCAACTATGGC. The gene calls are TRBV10-3 and TRBJ1-2; 7 bases map to TRBD1. The read gets to within 3 residues of the CDR3 end, and the germline J gene fills in the rest. This CDR3 has 17 residues. CDR1 is ENHRY, CDR2 SYGVKD, per germline. The V segment lost 0 bases and the J segment 2 bases; nucleotides outside the gene matches: 9.

The CDR3 loop reads CASKRDTNYNEQFF. The DNA read from the CDR3 is TGTGCCAGTAAAAGGGACACGAACTACAATGAG. This chain links TRBV19 with TRBJ2-1; tentative D call: TRBD1 (6 bases). The read finishes 3 residues shy of the CDR3 end, and the germline J gene is used to complete it. CDR3 size: 14 residues. Germline loops: CDR1 LNHDA, CDR2 SQIVND (reference sequence). Trimming shortened V by 7 bases and J by 3 bases, and 13 bases separated the two germline ends. The full variable domain, rest sourced from reference TRBV19 and TRBJ2-1, is DGGITQSPKYLFRKEGQNVTLSCEQNLNHDAMYWYRQDPGQGLRLIYYSQIVNDFQKGDIAEGYSVSREKKESFPLTVTSAQKNPTAFYLCASKRDTNYNEQFFGPGTRLTVL.

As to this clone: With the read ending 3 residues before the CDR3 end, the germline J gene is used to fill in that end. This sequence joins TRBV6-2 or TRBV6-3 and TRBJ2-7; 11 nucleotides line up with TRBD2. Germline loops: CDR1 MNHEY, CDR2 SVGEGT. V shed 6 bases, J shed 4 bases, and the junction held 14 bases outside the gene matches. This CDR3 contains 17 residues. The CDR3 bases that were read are TGTGCCAGCAGCTACGGGACTAGCGGAAAGGTGAGGTACGAG. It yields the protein CASSYGTSGKVRYE. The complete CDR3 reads CASSYGTSGKVRYEQYF.

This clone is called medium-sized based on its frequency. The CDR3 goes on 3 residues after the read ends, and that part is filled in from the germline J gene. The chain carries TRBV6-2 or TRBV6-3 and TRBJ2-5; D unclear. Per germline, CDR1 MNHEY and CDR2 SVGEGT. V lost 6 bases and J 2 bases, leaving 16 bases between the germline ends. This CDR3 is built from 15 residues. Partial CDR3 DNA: TGTGCCAGCAGGAATCTAGTGGAAATACAAGAGACC. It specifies CASRNLVEIQET. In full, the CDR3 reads CASRNLVEIQETQYF.

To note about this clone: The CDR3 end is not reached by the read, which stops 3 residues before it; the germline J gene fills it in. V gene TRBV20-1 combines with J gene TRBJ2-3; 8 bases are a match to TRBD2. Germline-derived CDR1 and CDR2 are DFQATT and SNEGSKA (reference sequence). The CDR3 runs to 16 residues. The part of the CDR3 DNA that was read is TGCAGTGCCCCCAGTGAGAGTAGCGGGGTTCAAGAGACG. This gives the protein CSAPSESSGVQET. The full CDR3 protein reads CSAPSESSGVQETQYF.

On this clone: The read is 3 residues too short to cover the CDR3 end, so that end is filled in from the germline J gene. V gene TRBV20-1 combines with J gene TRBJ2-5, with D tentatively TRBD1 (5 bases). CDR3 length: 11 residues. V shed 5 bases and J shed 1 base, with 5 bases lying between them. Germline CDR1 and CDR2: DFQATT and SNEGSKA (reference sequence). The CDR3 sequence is CSAQGQETQYF. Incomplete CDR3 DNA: TGCAGTGCTCAGGGCCAAGAGACC.

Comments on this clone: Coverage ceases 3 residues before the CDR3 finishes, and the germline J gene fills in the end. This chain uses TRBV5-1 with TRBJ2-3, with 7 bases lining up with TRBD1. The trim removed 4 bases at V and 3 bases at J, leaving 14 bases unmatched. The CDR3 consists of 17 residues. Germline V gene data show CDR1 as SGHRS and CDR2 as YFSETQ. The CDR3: CASSPYAGTVLTDTQYF. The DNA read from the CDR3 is TGCGCCAGCAGCCCATACGCCGGGACAGTGCTTACAGATACG. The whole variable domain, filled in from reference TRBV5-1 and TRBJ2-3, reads KAGVTQTPRYLIKTRGQQVTLSCSPISGHRSVSWYQQTPGQGLQFLFEYFSETQRNKGNFPGRFSGRQFSNSRSEMNVSTLELGDSALYLCASSPYAGTVLTDTQYFGPGTRLTVL.

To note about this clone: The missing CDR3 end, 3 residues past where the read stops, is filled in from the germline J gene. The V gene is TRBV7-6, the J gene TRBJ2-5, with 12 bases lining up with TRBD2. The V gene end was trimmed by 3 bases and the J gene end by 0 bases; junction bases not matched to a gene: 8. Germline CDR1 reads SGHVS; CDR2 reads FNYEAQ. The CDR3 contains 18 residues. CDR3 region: CASSFRGLAGTYQETQYF. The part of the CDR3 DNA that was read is TGTGCCAGCAGCTTCCGTGGACTAGCGGGAACGTACCAAGAGACC.

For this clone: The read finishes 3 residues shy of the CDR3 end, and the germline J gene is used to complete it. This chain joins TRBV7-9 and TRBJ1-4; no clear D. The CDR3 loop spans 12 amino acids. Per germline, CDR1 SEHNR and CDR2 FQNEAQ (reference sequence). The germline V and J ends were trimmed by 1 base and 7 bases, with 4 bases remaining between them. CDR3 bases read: TGTGCCAGCAGCTTAGTAGTTGAAAAA. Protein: CASSLVVEK. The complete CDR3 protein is CASSLVVEKLFF. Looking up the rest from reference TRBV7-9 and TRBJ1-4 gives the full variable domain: DTGVSQNPRHKITKRGQNVTFRCDPISEHNRLYWYRQTLGQGPEFLTYFQNEAQLEKSRLLSDRFSAERPKGSFSTLEIQRTEQGDSAMYLCASSLVVEKLFFGSGTQLSVL.

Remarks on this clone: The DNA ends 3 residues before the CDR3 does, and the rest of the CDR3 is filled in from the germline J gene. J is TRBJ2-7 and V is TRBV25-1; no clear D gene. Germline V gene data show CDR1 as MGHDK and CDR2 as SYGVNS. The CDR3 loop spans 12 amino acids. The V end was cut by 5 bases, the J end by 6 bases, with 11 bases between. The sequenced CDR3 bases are TGTGCCAGCAGTACGGGTTTACGCGAG. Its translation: CASSTGLRE. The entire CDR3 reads CASSTGLREQYF.

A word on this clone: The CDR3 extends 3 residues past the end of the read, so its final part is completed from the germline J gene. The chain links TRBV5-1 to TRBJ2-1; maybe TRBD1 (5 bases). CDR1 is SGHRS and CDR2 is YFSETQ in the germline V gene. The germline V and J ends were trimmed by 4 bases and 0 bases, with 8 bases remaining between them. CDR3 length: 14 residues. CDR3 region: CASSGASSYNEQFF. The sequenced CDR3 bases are TGCGCCAGCAGCGGGGCTAGCTCCTACAATGAG.

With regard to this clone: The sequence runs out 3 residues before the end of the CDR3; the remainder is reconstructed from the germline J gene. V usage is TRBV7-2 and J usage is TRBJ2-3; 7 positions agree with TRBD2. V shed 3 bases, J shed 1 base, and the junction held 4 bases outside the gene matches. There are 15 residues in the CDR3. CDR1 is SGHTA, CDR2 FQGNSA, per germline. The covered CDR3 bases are TGTGCCAGCAGCTTTAGCGGGCTAGGCACAGATACG. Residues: CASSFSGLGTDT. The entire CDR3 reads CASSFSGLGTDTQYF. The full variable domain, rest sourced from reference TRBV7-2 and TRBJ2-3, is GAGVSQSPSNKVTEKGKDVELRCDPISGHTALYWYRQSLGQGLEFLIYFQGNSAPDKSGLPSDRFSAERTGGSVSTLTIQRTQQEDSAVYLCASSFSGLGTDTQYFGPGTRLTVL.